The next 13 T cell receptor beta chains were all read from a single sample in a study of T cell responses to AZD1222 COVID-19 vaccine (dated by TCRdb to about 2021). The time point label here, explained by the study, means: about 28 days (+/-7) after the second vaccine dose. Library generation was performed with the immunoSEQ multiplex PCR assay. The table was pulled from immuneACCESS by TCRdb, which kept in-frame rearrangements only. Such tables lose some clones; where checked, under half of the loss comes from unresolved V genes, and the rest has no known cause. Recorded for this sample are just under 35,000 clones; 65% to 90% of them occurred a single time. The top ten hold approximately 10% of the sample. Sample: peripheral blood, taken 28 days after the second AZD1222 dose. These receptors were obtained from an adult who received the AZD1222 COVID-19 vaccine.

The chain links TRBV7-2 to TRBJ1-5, with D perhaps matching TRBD1 (5 bases). The CDR3 has 14 residues. The germline V gene encodes CDR1 SGHTA and CDR2 FQGNSA. Deletions cut 4 bases from V and 4 bases from J, with 11 bases between. The CDR3: CASSSQATNQPQHF. The CDR3 bases are TGTGCCAGCAGCTCACAGGCGACGAATCAGCCCCAGCATTTT.

For the CDR3, the DNA is TGTGCCAGCAGAACACAGGGACTATTCTATGGCTACACCTTC. Translated, it gives CASRTQGLFYGYTF. This chain connects TRBV28 to TRBJ1-2; possibly TRBD1 for D (6 bases). The V gene lost 6 bases and the J gene lost 4 bases, with 15 bases spanning the gap. This CDR3 has 14 amino acids. Germline CDR1 is MDHEN and CDR2 is SYDVKM.

The chain has TRBV21-1 and TRBJ1-6. TRBV21-1 counts as a pseudogene. The CDR3 consists of 16 residues. CDR3 amino acids: CASSHDRVRDNSPLHF. Here the CDR3 DNA reads TGTGCCAGCAGTCATGATCGGGTGAGGGATAATTCACCCCTCCACTTT.

The chain carries TRBV5-4 and TRBJ1-1; 9 bases agree with TRBD1. CDR3 size: 15 residues. Germline CDR1 is SGHNT and CDR2 is YYREEE (reference sequence). The ends lost 4 bases at V and 1 base at J; junction bases unmatched: 5. The CDR3 reads CASSPGQGRNTEAFF. CDR3 in DNA: TGTGCCAGCAGCCCCGGACAGGGGAGGAACACTGAAGCTTTCTTT. Full variable domain (remainder filled in from reference TRBV5-4 and TRBJ1-1): ETGVTQSPTHLIKTRGQQVTLRCSSQSGHNTVSWYQQALGQGPQFIFQYYREEENGRGNFPPRFSGLQFPNYSSELNVNALELDDSALYLCASSPGQGRNTEAFFGQGTRLTVV.

The V call is TRBV6-5, the J call TRBJ1-4; D gene uncertain. The CDR3 sequence is 14 residues long. The V end lost 0 bases, the J end lost 8 bases, and 10 bases lay between the germline ends. Looked up from germline, CDR1 is MNHEY and CDR2 is SVGAGI. CDR3 residues: CASSYSSPPEKLFF. CDR3 DNA sequence: TGTGCCAGCAGTTACTCGAGTCCGCCGGAAAAACTGTTTTTT.

The J gene is TRBJ2-2, the V gene TRBV18; D unclear. Germline CDR1 reads KGHSH; CDR2 reads LQKENI. CDR3 length: 13 residues. Trimming cost V 0 bases and J 5 bases, with 4 bases left between them. The CDR3 nucleotides read TGTGCCAGCTCACCACCAAATACCGGGGAGCTGTTTTTT. This sequence encodes CASSPPNTGELFF.

The chain recombines TRBV5-4 with TRBJ1-4; no clear D gene. The CDR3 sequence is 13 residues long. Trimming removed 2 bases from V and 7 bases from J, with 9 bases in between. The germline CDR1 and CDR2 sequences are SGHNT and YYREEE (reference sequence). CDR3 coding DNA: TGTGCCAGCAGCTTATGGGCGGGTGAAAAACTGTTTTTT. Protein product: CASSLWAGEKLFF.

The V call is TRBV7-6, the J call TRBJ1-1, with TRBD1 as a possible D gene (5 bases). V was pared by 4 bases and J by 9 bases, with 21 bases between. Germline V gives CDR1 SGHVS, CDR2 FNYEAQ. The length of the CDR3 is 15 residues. Here the CDR3 DNA reads TGTGCCAGCAGCTCCGTAGCTGGGGCCGGGGGGAAAGCTTTCTTT. Encoded protein: CASSSVAGAGGKAFF.

This clone was observed a single time. The genes are TRBV2 and TRBJ2-1; perhaps TRBD2 as D (6 bases). The germline V gene encodes CDR1 SNHLY and CDR2 FYNNEI. V was trimmed by 5 bases and J by 8 bases, leaving 10 bases between them. The CDR3 runs to 12 residues. CDR3 protein: CASSRTNYEQFF. As DNA, the CDR3 is TGTGCCAGCAGTAGGACTAACTATGAGCAGTTCTTC. Full variable domain (outside the CDR3, taken from reference TRBV2 and TRBJ2-1): EPEVTQTPSHQVTQMGQEVILRCVPISNHLYFYWYRQILGQKVEFLVSFYNNEISEKSEIFDDQFSVERPDGSNFTLKIRSTKLEDSAMYFCASSRTNYEQFFGPGTRLTVL.

The CDR3 protein is CASSLNSGSQETQYF. CDR3 DNA sequence: TGTGCCAGCAGCCTTAATAGCGGGAGCCAAGAGACCCAGTACTTC. The genes are TRBV11-2 and TRBJ2-5; 9 bases agree with TRBD2. The CDR3 length is 15 residues. Per germline, CDR1 SGHAT and CDR2 FQNNGV. J lost 1 base, V lost 5 bases, and 5 bases had no gene match.

The chain recombines TRBV6-1 with TRBJ1-6; D remains unclear. The germline gives CDR1 MNHNS, CDR2 SASEGT. V lost 0 bases and J 5 bases, leaving 14 bases between the germline ends. This CDR3 has 17 residues. The CDR3 DNA reads TGTGCCAGCAGTGAAGCGCTGGAACGGACTAATAATTCACCCCTCCACTTT. Its protein product is CASSEALERTNNSPLHF.

The J gene is TRBJ1-2, the V gene TRBV10-1; D uncertain. This CDR3 is built from 12 residues. Germline V gene lookup returns CDR1 WNHNN and CDR2 SYGVQD (reference sequence). V was trimmed by 6 bases and J by 6 bases, leaving 11 bases between them. The CDR3 sequence: CASRLDGDGYTF. The CDR3 DNA reads as TGCGCCAGCAGGCTCGACGGGGATGGCTACACCTTC.

This clone was detected only once. The chain joins TRBV7-8 to TRBJ1-3; D is possibly TRBD1 (5 bases). Germline CDR1 reads SGHVS; CDR2 reads FQNEAQ. Trimming took off 5 bases at V and 3 bases at J, with 8 bases between the two ends. This CDR3 is built from 13 residues. This CDR3 reads CASSQDSGNTIYF. The DNA for the CDR3 is TGTGCCAGCAGCCAAGACAGTGGAAACACCATATATTTT.